The present T cell receptor beta chain was sequenced within a study of OX40 agonist ivuxolimab in advanced cancers. Study details: Eligibility admitted prior anti-PD-1, anti-PD-L1 or anti-CTLA-4 therapy; about 40% had some. Notes on the study in general: Blood T cells, both CD4+ and CD8+, expanded clonally by week 6 at 0.1 to 3.0 mg/kg.

Note on this clone: Its specificity is unknown.

The length of the CDR3 is 15 residues. V shed 1 base, J shed 6 bases, and the junction held 4 bases outside the gene matches. The germline V gene encodes CDR1 SGHRS and CDR2 YFSETQ. Libraries were prepared by immunoSEQ multiplex PCR; TCRdb keeps only in-frame clonotypes and omits some of them. The sample comprises tens of thousands of clones, 85% to 90% of which are singletons, and 7.4% rests with the top ten. This chain joins TRBV5-1 and TRBJ2-1, with 10 bases that match TRBD2. This TCR was sampled from an adult with an advanced solid tumor such as melanoma, head and neck, liver or kidney cancer. Source: CD4+ or CD8+ T cells sorted from blood, taken in a trial of the OX40 agonist ivuxolimab. The CDR3 sequence: CASSLRSSGSNEQFF. DNA for the CDR3: TGCGCCAGCAGCTTGCGGTCTAGCGGGAGCAATGAGCAGTTCTTC.